The 20 T cell receptor beta chains below were found in one sample sequenced in a study of blood T cells in healthy people across ages. Combining a sample-barcoded 5' primer with a J-beta primer mix, a second PCR ran for about 7 to 12 cycles. TCRdb processed the 5' RACE reads anew with MiXCR; each CDR3 protein has one entry. The sample lists about 1.6 million distinct CDR3 sequences, about 31% seen once, with over 9% in the top ten. Source material: blood. Source of these receptors: a woman aged 25-40 years in good health.

Concerning this clonotype itself: At one end the junction does not follow the germline gene, possibly because of a read error. This sequence joins TRBV9 and TRBJ2-3; 7 bases match TRBD2. Germline V gene sequence: CDR1 SGDLS, CDR2 YYNGEE. CDR3 length equals 15 residues. This CDR3 is CTSSGERGSTDTQYF. CDR3 nucleotides: TGTACCAGCAGCGGAGAGCGGGGAAGCACAGATACGCAGTATTTT.

The chain links TRBV20-1 to TRBJ2-5; 10 bases are a match to TRBD2. The CDR3 is 15 amino acids. V dropped 6 bases and J dropped 5; count of bases not matched to a gene: 12. CDR1 and CDR2 (germline): DFQATT, SNEGSKA (reference sequence). CDR3 DNA sequence: TGCAGTGCAAACGGACTAGCGGCCGTAGGGGAGACCCAGTACTTC. Protein: CSANGLAAVGETQYF.

J is TRBJ2-6 and V is TRBV18; D gene uncertain. The CDR3 has 17 amino acids. The V end lost 3 bases, the J end lost 4 bases, and 16 bases lay between the germline ends. CDR1 is KGHSH, CDR2 LQKENI, per germline. The CDR3 nucleotides read TGTGCCAGCTCACCCTCCGGGTCTGCGAGGGGGGCCAACGTCCTGACTTTC. This gives the protein CASSPSGSARGANVLTF.

The sample holds many counts of this clonotype. This chain uses TRBV10-3 with TRBJ2-5; possible D gene TRBD2, 6 bases. The CDR3 consists of 12 residues. Germline CDR1 reads ENHRY; CDR2 reads SYGVKD. Trimming took 9 bases from V and 5 from J, leaving 13 bases between them. The CDR3 nucleotides are TGTGCCATTGGGACGGGAGCGGAGACCCAGTACTTC. The encoded protein is CAIGTGAETQYF.

This clonotype has a single count. V usage is TRBV18 and J usage is TRBJ2-5; 8 nucleotides match TRBD1. Losses at the gene ends were 6 bases for V and 11 bases for J; bases not matched to a gene: 14. CDR3 length: 14 amino acids. The germline gives CDR1 KGHSH, CDR2 LQKENI. The CDR3 DNA is TGTGCCAGCTCCCGGACAGGGAATGGGGCGGAGCAGTACTTC. Translation: CASSRTGNGAEQYF.

The chain couples TRBV27 to TRBJ2-1; 7 bases match TRBD2. Looked up from germline, CDR1 is MNHEY and CDR2 is SMNVEV (reference sequence). Trimming cost V 8 bases and J 3 bases; bases outside gene matches: 10. The CDR3 is 15 amino acids. CDR3 sequence reads: CASGTGTNLYNEQFF. Here the CDR3 DNA reads TGTGCCAGCGGGACCGGGACTAACCTCTACAATGAGCAGTTCTTC.

In its sample, this clonotype was seen many times. The genes are TRBV29-1 and TRBJ1-2; possibly TRBD1 for D (6 bases). There are 11 residues in the CDR3. Germline assignment: CDR1 SQVTM and CDR2 ANQGSEA. Trimming removed 6 bases from V and 7 bases from J, with 12 bases in between. The CDR3 DNA follows: TGCAGCGTCCAGGGGTCAGGTGGCTACACCTTC. This encodes CSVQGSGGYTF.

As regards this clonotype: The junction does not match germline at one end; this may be a read error. The chain recombines TRBV11-2 with TRBJ1-4; no clear D. CDR1 and CDR2 from the germline V gene are SGHAT and FQNNGV. The CDR3 totals 13 residues. The chain's CDR3 is CASSLITNGKLFF. As DNA, the CDR3 is TGTGCCAGCAGCCTCATCACGAATGGAAAACTGTTTTTT.

This clonotype has ten or more counts. The V gene is TRBV20-1, the J gene TRBJ2-7; D is uncertain. Per germline, CDR1 DFQATT and CDR2 SNEGSKA (reference sequence). The CDR3 extends over 12 amino acids. Trimming took 0 bases from V and 2 from J, leaving 5 bases between them. The CDR3 sequence is CSARDSTYEQYF. In DNA form, the CDR3 reads TGCAGTGCTAGAGATTCGACCTACGAGCAGTACTTC.

This rearrangement joins TRBV20-1 to TRBJ1-5; D is uncertain. V gave up 4 bases and J gave up 0 bases, with 10 bases separating them. Per germline, CDR1 DFQATT and CDR2 SNEGSKA (reference sequence). This CDR3 spans 14 amino acids. The CDR3 bases are TGCAGTGCTACCCCCGGGGTTAGCAATCAGCCCCAGCATTTT. Translating it yields CSATPGVSNQPQHF.

In nucleotides, the CDR3 is TGCAGTGCTAGATTCGGACCTGGGACAGGGGGACGGCCCCAGCATTTT. Its protein product is CSARFGPGTGGRPQHF. The rearrangement links TRBV20-1 to TRBJ1-5; 11 bases fit TRBD1. The germline V gene has CDR1 DFQATT and CDR2 SNEGSKA (reference sequence). CDR3 length: 16 residues. The trim removed 2 bases at V and 9 bases at J, leaving 12 bases unmatched.

This clonotype was detected a few times. The chain combines TRBV7-8 with TRBJ2-5, with 7 bases that match TRBD2. The V and J ends lost 6 bases and 4 bases, in that order; junction bases with no gene match: 8. The CDR3 has 14 residues. The germline V gene encodes CDR1 SGHVS and CDR2 FQNEAQ. For the CDR3, the DNA is TGTGCCAGCAGGGAGCTAGCGGCGGGAGAGACCCAGTACTTC. Amino acid sequence: CASRELAAGETQYF.

Only a few counts were recorded for this clonotype. The V call is TRBV30, the J call TRBJ2-1; D may be TRBD1 (6 bases). The germline V and J ends were trimmed by 5 bases and 14 bases, with 16 bases remaining between them. CDR3 length: 11 residues. CDR1 is GTSNPN and CDR2 is SVGIG in the germline V gene (reference sequence). This CDR3 is CAWETGTPKFF. For the CDR3, the DNA is TGTGCCTGGGAGACCGGGACACCAAAGTTCTTC. Variable domain in full (rest from reference TRBV30 and TRBJ2-1): SQTIHQWPATLVQPVGSPLSLECTVEGTSNPNLYWYRQAAGRGLQLLFYSVGIGQISSEVPQNLSASRPQDRQFILSSKKLLLSDSGFYLCAWETGTPKFFGPGTRLTVL.

The rearrangement joins TRBV28 to TRBJ2-5, with TRBD1 as a possible D gene (5 bases). Between the trimmed V and J ends, which lost 8 bases and 12 bases, there was a span of 16 bases. This CDR3 has 11 amino acids. CDR1 MDHEN and CDR2 SYDVKM come from the germline V gene. The CDR3: CASDSSTEEYF. The CDR3 nucleotides are TGTGCCAGCGACAGCTCAACAGAGGAGTACTTC.

The chain employs TRBV7-9 and TRBJ2-3; either TRBD1 or TRBD2 may supply D (5 bases each). The CDR3 is 15 amino acids. The V end lost 4 bases, the J end lost 4 bases, and 15 bases lay between the germline ends. The germline CDR1 and CDR2 sequences are SEHNR and FQNEAQ (reference sequence). The CDR3 bases are TGTGCCAGCAGCTCAGGGAGACGCCCGCCAGATACGCAGTATTTT. Its protein product is CASSSGRRPPDTQYF.

A few counts support this clonotype. The chain links TRBV6-2 or TRBV6-3 to TRBJ2-5, with 9 nucleotides matching TRBD1. Trimming took 4 bases from V and 4 from J; bases not matched to a gene: 10. The germline CDR1 and CDR2 sequences are MNHEY and SVGEGT. The CDR3 spans 16 residues. CDR3 DNA sequence: TGTGCCAGCAGTTTGTTAACCGGGACAGGGCGAGAGACCCAGTACTTC. Its protein product is CASSLLTGTGRETQYF.

In this sample, this clonotype turned up a few times. V usage is TRBV5-4 and J usage is TRBJ2-1, with TRBD2 identical over 9 bases. With V trimmed by 0 bases and J by 4 bases, 5 bases remained unmatched. This CDR3 contains 16 residues. The germline gives CDR1 SGHNT, CDR2 YYREEE (reference sequence). CDR3 bases: TGTGCCAGCAGCTTGGCCATAGCGGGGGTTTACAATGAGCAGTTCTTC. Protein: CASSLAIAGVYNEQFF.

In nucleotides, the CDR3 is TGTGCCAGCAGTTGCTCGTTAAGTCAGGATCGATTTTATGGCTACACCTTC. Translated: CASSCSLSQDRFYGYTF. The gene calls are TRBV6-6 and TRBJ1-2; D remains unclear. Germline-derived CDR1 and CDR2 are MNHNY and SVGAGI (reference sequence). Between the trimmed V and J ends, which lost 4 bases and 5 bases, there was a span of 23 bases. CDR3 length equals 17 residues.

This clonotype was detected once. This sequence may be a read error, since a much larger clone differs from it by one base. The chain combines TRBV29-1 with TRBJ2-5; D is uncertain. The J call is in doubt because the DNA end fits TRBJ2-7 better. This CDR3 comprises 13 residues. Germline values: CDR1 SQVTM, CDR2 ANQGSEA. The CDR3 spells CSGLMNTGDEQYF. The CDR3 DNA follows: TGCAGCGGGTTGATGAATACGGGCGACGAGCAGTACTTC.

The J gene is TRBJ1-1, the V gene TRBV24-1; D is undetermined. This CDR3 is 15 amino acids long. Trimming took off 4 bases at V and 8 bases at J, with 19 bases between the two ends. Looked up from germline, CDR1 is KGHDR and CDR2 is SFDVKD. The CDR3 protein is CATSDPRRSLGEAFF. The DNA for the CDR3 is TGTGCCACCAGTGACCCCCGTAGGAGCTTGGGGGAAGCTTTCTTT.